The next 12 T cell receptor beta chains were all read from a single sample in a study of blood T cell repertoires in COVID-19. The repertoire was sequenced with immunoSEQ multiplex PCR; TCRdb's copy has only in-frame clones and lacks some. This table has about 34,000 clones, about 87% appearing once. The sample consisted of peripheral blood. The receptor set was obtained from a man aged 55 to 70 with active COVID-19.

The chain links TRBV2 to TRBJ2-5, with D tentatively TRBD1 (6 bases). This CDR3 has 12 amino acids. Trimming cost V 6 bases and J 8 bases, with 13 bases left between them. From germline, CDR1 is SNHLY and CDR2 FYNNEI. CDR3 sequence: CASSAGVITQYF. CDR3 DNA: TGTGCCAGCAGCGCAGGGGTGATTACCCAGTACTTC.

This clone showed up just once. This chain joins TRBV3-1 (or the pseudogene TRBV3-2) and TRBJ2-3; 13 bases are a match to TRBD2. The CDR3 runs to 16 residues. Germline V gives CDR1 LGHDT, CDR2 YNNKEL (reference sequence). The V segment lost 4 bases and the J segment 2 bases; nucleotides outside the gene matches: 3. CDR3 protein: CASSPGLAGLTDTQYF. The DNA of the CDR3 is TGTGCCAGCAGCCCGGGACTAGCGGGACTCACAGATACGCAGTATTTT.

The V call is TRBV6-1, the J call TRBJ1-1; TRBD1 matches 7 bases. There are 15 residues in the CDR3. With V trimmed by 3 bases and J by 2 bases, 6 bases remained unmatched. Germline-derived CDR1 and CDR2 are MNHNS and SASEGT. For the CDR3, the DNA is TGTGCCAGCAGTGACCCGAGACAGGGTAACACTGAAGCTTTCTTT. Amino acid sequence: CASSDPRQGNTEAFF.

This chain connects TRBV20-1 to TRBJ2-5; the D gene is possibly TRBD2 (6 bases). This CDR3 has 15 amino acids. Trimming left V 3 bases short and J 3 bases short, with 17 bases between. Germline V gene sequence: CDR1 DFQATT, CDR2 SNEGSKA (reference sequence). The CDR3 DNA is TGCAGTGCTAGTTATCGGAGGGATATGGAAGAGACCCAGTACTTC. Amino acids: CSASYRRDMEETQYF.

This chain links TRBV2 with TRBJ2-5; 11 bases map to TRBD2. The CDR3 has 17 residues. Trimming cost V 6 bases and J 5 bases; bases outside gene matches: 14. From germline, CDR1 is SNHLY and CDR2 FYNNEI. The CDR3 spells CASSSGTSGSRGETQYF. The CDR3 nucleotides read TGTGCCAGCAGCTCCGGGACTAGCGGTTCGAGGGGGGAGACCCAGTACTTC.

This chain links TRBV5-6 with TRBJ2-7; the match to TRBD1 covers 8 bases. J gave up 6 bases and V 4 bases, and 12 bases lay outside the gene matches. Per germline, CDR1 SGHDT and CDR2 YYEEEE. CDR3 length equals 15 residues. The CDR3 loop reads CASSPGDRWMGEQYF. The DNA for the CDR3 is TGTGCCAGCAGCCCAGGGGACAGGTGGATGGGCGAGCAGTACTTC.

The CDR3 bases are TGCGCCAGCCGGGAGAGCGTGGAGACCCAGTACTTC. This codes for CASRESVETQYF. The chain combines TRBV5-1 with TRBJ2-5; D is perhaps TRBD2 (6 bases). The CDR3 contains 12 residues. V lost 7 bases, J lost 5 bases, and 12 bases lay in between. Germline V gene data show CDR1 as SGHRS and CDR2 as YFSETQ.

This clone was seen only once. CDR3 amino acids: CASIRTSSDTQYF. CDR3 in DNA: TGTGCCAGCATTAGGACATCATCCGATACGCAGTATTTT. This rearrangement joins TRBV5-6 to TRBJ2-3; D possibly corresponds to TRBD1 (5 bases). Looked up from germline, CDR1 is SGHDT and CDR2 is YYEEEE. The length of the CDR3 is 13 residues. Trimming shortened V by 6 bases and J by 6 bases, and 14 bases separated the two germline ends.

This rearrangement joins TRBV6-5 to TRBJ1-6; D may be TRBD1 (6 bases). Germline V lookup: CDR1 MNHEY, CDR2 SVGAGI. CDR3 size: 15 residues. V was cut by 3 bases and J by 8 bases, with 14 bases left in between. The CDR3 protein is CASSYQTGRDSPLHF. The CDR3 region has the DNA TGTGCCAGCAGTTATCAGACAGGAAGAGATTCACCCCTCCACTTT.

The rearrangement links TRBV18 to TRBJ1-6; tentatively, D is TRBD1 (6 bases). Looked up from germline, CDR1 is KGHSH and CDR2 is LQKENI. There are 19 residues in the CDR3. Trimming left V 2 bases short and J 5 bases short, with 22 bases between. CDR3 loop: CASSPNRAAYNRDNSPLHF. CDR3 bases: TGTGCCAGCTCACCAAACAGGGCCGCATACAATCGTGATAATTCACCCCTCCACTTT.

This clone was observed once. The chain carries TRBV29-1 and TRBJ2-5; D gene unclear. The CDR3 loop spans 10 amino acids. V was clipped by 3 bases and J by 5 bases, with 4 bases between them. CDR1 and CDR2 (germline): SQVTM, ANQGSEA. DNA of the CDR3: TGCAGCGTTGAGACTGAGACCCAGTACTTC. Translation gives CSVETETQYF.

This clone turned up a few times. This rearrangement joins TRBV7-9 to TRBJ2-7; 10 bases match TRBD2. This CDR3 is 19 amino acids long. Trimming removed 5 bases from V and 5 bases from J; junction bases left unmatched: 21. CDR1 and CDR2 (germline): SEHNR, FQNEAQ (reference sequence). The CDR3 nucleotides are TGTGCCAGCAGCGGCCGACTAGCGGGCCTCACCCTAGGGTCTGACGAGCAGTACTTC. This translates into CASSGRLAGLTLGSDEQYF.